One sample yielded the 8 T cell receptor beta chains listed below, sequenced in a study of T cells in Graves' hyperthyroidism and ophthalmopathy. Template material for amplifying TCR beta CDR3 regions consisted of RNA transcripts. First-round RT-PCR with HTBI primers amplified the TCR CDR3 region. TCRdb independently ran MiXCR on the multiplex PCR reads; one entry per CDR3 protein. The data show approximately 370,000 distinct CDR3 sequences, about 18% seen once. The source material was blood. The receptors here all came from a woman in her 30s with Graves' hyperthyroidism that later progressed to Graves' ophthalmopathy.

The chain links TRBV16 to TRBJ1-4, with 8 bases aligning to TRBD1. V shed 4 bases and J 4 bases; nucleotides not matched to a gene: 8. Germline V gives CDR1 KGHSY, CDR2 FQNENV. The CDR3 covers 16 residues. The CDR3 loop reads CASSPYADRVNEKLFF. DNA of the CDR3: TGTGCCAGCAGCCCCTATGCGGACAGGGTTAATGAAAAACTGTTTTTT.

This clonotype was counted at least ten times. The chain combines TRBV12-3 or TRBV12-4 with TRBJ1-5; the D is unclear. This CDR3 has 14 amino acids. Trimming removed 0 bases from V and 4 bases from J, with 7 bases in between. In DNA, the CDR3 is TGTGCCAGCAGTTTAGCCTTCCTGAATCAGCCCCAGCATTTT. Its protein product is CASSLAFLNQPQHF.

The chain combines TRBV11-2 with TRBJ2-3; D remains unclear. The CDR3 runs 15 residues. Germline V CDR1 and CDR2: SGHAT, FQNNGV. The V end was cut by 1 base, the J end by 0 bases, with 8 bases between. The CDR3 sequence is CASSLGSPSTDTQYF. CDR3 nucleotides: TGTGCCAGCAGCTTAGGGTCACCGAGCACAGATACGCAGTATTTT. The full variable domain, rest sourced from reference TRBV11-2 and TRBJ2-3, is EAGVAQSPRYKIIEKRQSVAFWCNPISGHATLYWYQQILGQGPKLLIQFQNNGVVDDSQLPKDRFSAERLKGVDSTLKIQPAKLEDSAVYLCASSLGSPSTDTQYFGPGTRLTVL.

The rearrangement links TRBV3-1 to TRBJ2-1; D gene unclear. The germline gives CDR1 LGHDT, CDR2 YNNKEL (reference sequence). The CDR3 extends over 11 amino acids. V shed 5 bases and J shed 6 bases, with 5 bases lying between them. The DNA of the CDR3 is TGTGCCAGCAGCATTGTCAATGAGCAGTTCTTC. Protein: CASSIVNEQFF.

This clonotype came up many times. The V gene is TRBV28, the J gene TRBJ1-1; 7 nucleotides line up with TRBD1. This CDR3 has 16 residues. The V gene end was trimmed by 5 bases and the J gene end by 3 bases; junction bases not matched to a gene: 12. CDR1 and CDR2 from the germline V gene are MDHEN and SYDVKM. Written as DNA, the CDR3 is TGTGCCAGCAGTGTCAACGACAGGGTTTTGGACACTGAAGCTTTCTTT. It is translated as CASSVNDRVLDTEAFF.

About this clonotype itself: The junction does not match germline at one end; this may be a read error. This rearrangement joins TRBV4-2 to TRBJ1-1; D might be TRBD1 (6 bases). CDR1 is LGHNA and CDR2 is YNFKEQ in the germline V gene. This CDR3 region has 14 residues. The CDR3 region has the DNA TGTGCCAGCAGCGTCCGAAGGGGGAACACTGAAACTTTCTTT. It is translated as CASSVRRGNTETFF.

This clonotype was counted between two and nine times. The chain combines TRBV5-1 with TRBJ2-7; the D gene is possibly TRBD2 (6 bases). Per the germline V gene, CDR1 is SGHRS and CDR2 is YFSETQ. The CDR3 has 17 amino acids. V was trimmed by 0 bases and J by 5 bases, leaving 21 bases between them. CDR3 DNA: TGCGCCAGCAGCTTGGCCGGGGGTGAGGGATCGGTCCACGAGCAGTACTTC. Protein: CASSLAGGEGSVHEQYF.

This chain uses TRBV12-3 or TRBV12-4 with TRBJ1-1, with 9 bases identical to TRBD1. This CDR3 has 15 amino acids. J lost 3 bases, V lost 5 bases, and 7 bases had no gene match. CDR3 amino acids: CASSPRDREDTEAFF. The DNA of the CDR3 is TGTGCCAGCAGTCCCCGGGACAGGGAGGACACTGAAGCTTTCTTT.